One and the same sample provided the 12 T cell receptor beta chains below, sequenced in a study of Ad26.COV2.S vaccination and SARS-CoV-2 variants. Indicated treatment: roughly 19 received Ad26.COV2.S at low or high dose, single or two shots; 5 received placebo; per-sample allocation not given. Sampling was done on day 63 after the first vaccine or placebo injection. Data came from immunoSEQ multiplex PCR; TCRdb stores just in-frame clones and leaves some out. The repertoire consists of about 680,000 clones, with 80% to 90% occurring once and the leading ten covering nearly 1.5%. Sequences were derived from peripheral blood, sampled in a trial of Ad26.COV2.S vaccine versus placebo. These receptors originate from a person between 18 and 59 years old who received the Ad26.COV2.S COVID-19 vaccine or a placebo.

This chain links TRBV7-6 with TRBJ2-5; 12 bases fit TRBD1. V trimming: 1 base; J trimming: 10 bases; junction bases outside the gene matches: 4. The CDR3 has 14 amino acids. From germline, CDR1 is SGHVS and CDR2 FNYEAQ. The CDR3 sequence: CASSLDGTGGLQYF. The CDR3, as DNA: TGTGCCAGCAGCTTAGACGGGACAGGGGGCCTCCAGTACTTC.

This chain links TRBV5-6 with TRBJ2-7, with D unclear. CDR3 length equals 11 residues. With 0 bases removed from V and 9 bases from J, the gap between germline ends came to 7 bases. CDR1 is SGHDT and CDR2 is YYEEEE in the germline V gene. CDR3 sequence: CASSLGSGQYF. CDR3 nucleotide sequence: TGTGCCAGCAGCTTGGGGTCGGGGCAGTACTTC.

The rearrangement links TRBV11-2 to TRBJ2-7, with D maybe TRBD1 (7 bases). The CDR3 totals 14 residues. V was pared by 2 bases and J by 4 bases, with 12 bases between. CDR1 is SGHAT, CDR2 FQNNGV, per germline. The CDR3 DNA reads as TGTGCCAGCAGCTTATCCAGGGGGGTTTACGAGCAGTACTTC. As protein: CASSLSRGVYEQYF.

In this sample, this clone turned up once. This sequence joins TRBV2 and TRBJ1-5; D unresolved. The CDR3 is made up of 11 amino acids. Germline loops: CDR1 SNHLY, CDR2 FYNNEI. Trimming shortened V by 8 bases and J by 4 bases, and 6 bases separated the two germline ends. The DNA for the CDR3 is TGTGCCAGCCGGGTAAATCAGCCCCAGCATTTT. Its protein is CASRVNQPQHF. Full variable domain (remainder filled in from reference TRBV2 and TRBJ1-5): EPEVTQTPSHQVTQMGQEVILRCVPISNHLYFYWYRQILGQKVEFLVSFYNNEISEKSEIFDDQFSVERPDGSNFTLKIRSTKLEDSAMYFCASRVNQPQHFGDGTRLSIL.

This rearrangement joins TRBV5-6 to TRBJ1-1, with 8 positions matching TRBD1. V lost 1 base to trimming and J lost 5 bases; unmatched junction nucleotides: 10. The CDR3 is 16 amino acids. Germline V gene data show CDR1 as SGHDT and CDR2 as YYEEEE. CDR3 coding DNA: TGTGCCAGCAGCTTGTTTGCGGGACAGGTAGTAACTGAAGCTTTCTTT. It yields the protein CASSLFAGQVVTEAFF.

In its sample, this clone was seen once. The chain uses TRBV19 and TRBJ1-2, with 8 bases matching TRBD1. The CDR3 extends over 14 amino acids. Looked up from germline, CDR1 is LNHDA and CDR2 is SQIVND (reference sequence). J gave up 8 bases and V 3 bases, and 8 bases lay outside the gene matches. The CDR3 reads CASSILQGAGGYTF. The CDR3 bases are TGTGCCAGTAGTATTCTCCAGGGGGCTGGAGGCTACACCTTC. The full variable domain, rest sourced from reference TRBV19 and TRBJ1-2, is DGGITQSPKYLFRKEGQNVTLSCEQNLNHDAMYWYRQDPGQGLRLIYYSQIVNDFQKGDIAEGYSVSREKKESFPLTVTSAQKNPTAFYLCASSILQGAGGYTFGSGTRLTVV.

The V call is TRBV11-3, the J call TRBJ2-3, with 7 bases matching TRBD2. The CDR3 length is 15 residues. From germline, CDR1 is SGHNT and CDR2 YENEEA. V lost 3 bases and J lost 4; bases outside the gene matches: 7. The CDR3 nucleotides are TGTGCCAGCAGCTTGGGGGGAGGGCCGCCAGATACGCAGTATTTT. Its protein is CASSLGGGPPDTQYF.

This sequence joins TRBV6-1 and TRBJ1-2; D may be TRBD1 (5 bases). The CDR3 runs to 13 residues. V was shortened by 3 bases and J by 8 bases, with 13 bases between the two germline ends. Germline V gene data show CDR1 as MNHNS and CDR2 as SASEGT. CDR3 nucleotide sequence: TGTGCCAGCAGTGATAGGGATGGGGACGGCTACACCTTC. Translating gives CASSDRDGDGYTF.

The chain couples TRBV6-5 to TRBJ2-3, with 10 bases identical to TRBD2. The CDR3 sequence is 15 residues long. Germline V gene sequence: CDR1 MNHEY, CDR2 SVGAGI. The ends lost 2 bases at V and 1 base at J; junction bases unmatched: 0. The CDR3, as DNA: TGTGCCAGCAGTTACGGGACTAGCGGCACAGATACGCAGTATTTT. It codes for CASSYGTSGTDTQYF.

This sequence joins TRBV25-1 and TRBJ1-2, with no clear D. V was clipped by 7 bases and J by 3 bases, with 9 bases between them. The CDR3 extends over 12 amino acids. Germline assignment: CDR1 MGHDK and CDR2 SYGVNS. The DNA of the CDR3 is TGTGCCAGCAACGGGATGCACTATGGCTACACCTTC. Translating it yields CASNGMHYGYTF.

This chain uses TRBV7-9 with TRBJ2-7; no clear D gene. The V and J ends lost 5 bases and 1 base respectively, with 15 bases between them. There are 15 residues in the CDR3. The germline gives CDR1 SEHNR, CDR2 FQNEAQ (reference sequence). CDR3 sequence (DNA): TGTGCCAGCAGCCCCCCTGTTGGGATTTCCTACGAGCAGTACTTC. Amino acids: CASSPPVGISYEQYF.

V gene TRBV25-1 combines with J gene TRBJ2-3; 7 bases align to TRBD1. This CDR3 spans 16 amino acids. Per the germline V gene, CDR1 is MGHDK and CDR2 is SYGVNS. Trimming removed 1 base from V and 0 bases from J; junction bases left unmatched: 4. The CDR3 DNA follows: TGTGCCAGCAGTGAATTCCAGGGGGTGAGCACAGATACGCAGTATTTT. Translation gives CASSEFQGVSTDTQYF.